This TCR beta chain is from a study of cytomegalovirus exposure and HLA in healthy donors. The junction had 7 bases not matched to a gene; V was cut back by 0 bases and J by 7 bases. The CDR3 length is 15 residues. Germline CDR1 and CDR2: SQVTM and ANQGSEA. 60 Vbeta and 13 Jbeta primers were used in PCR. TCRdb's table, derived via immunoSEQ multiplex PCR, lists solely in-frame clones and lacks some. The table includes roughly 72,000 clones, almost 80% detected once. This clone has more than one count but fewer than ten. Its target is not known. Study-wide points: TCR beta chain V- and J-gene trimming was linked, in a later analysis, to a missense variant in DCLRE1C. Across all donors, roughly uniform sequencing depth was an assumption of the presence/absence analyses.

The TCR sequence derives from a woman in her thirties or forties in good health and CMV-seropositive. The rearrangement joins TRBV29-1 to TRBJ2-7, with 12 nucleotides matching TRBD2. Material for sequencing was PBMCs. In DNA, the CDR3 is TGCAGCGTTGAAGAAGGGCTAGCGGGAGGGCTTGAGCAGTACTTC. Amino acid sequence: CSVEEGLAGGLEQYF.